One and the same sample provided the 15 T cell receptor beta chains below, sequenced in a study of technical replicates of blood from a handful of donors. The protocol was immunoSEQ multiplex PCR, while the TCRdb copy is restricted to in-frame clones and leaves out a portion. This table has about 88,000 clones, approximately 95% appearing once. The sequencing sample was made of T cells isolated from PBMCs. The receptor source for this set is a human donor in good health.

DNA for the CDR3: TGTGCCAGCAGCACATTCCCCCGGGGGAACACTGAAGCTTTCTTT. Protein: CASSTFPRGNTEAFF. The rearrangement uses TRBV5-6 and TRBJ1-1; D not certain. Trimming left V 4 bases short and J 1 base short, with 14 bases between. The CDR3 loop spans 15 amino acids. The germline V gene encodes CDR1 SGHDT and CDR2 YYEEEE.

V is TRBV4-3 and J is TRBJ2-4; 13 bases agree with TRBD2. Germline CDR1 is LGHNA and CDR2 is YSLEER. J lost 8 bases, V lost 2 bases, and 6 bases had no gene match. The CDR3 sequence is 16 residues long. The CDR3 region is CASSQRTSGSRDIQYF. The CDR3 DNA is TGCGCCAGCAGCCAAAGGACTAGCGGGAGTAGAGACATTCAGTACTTC.

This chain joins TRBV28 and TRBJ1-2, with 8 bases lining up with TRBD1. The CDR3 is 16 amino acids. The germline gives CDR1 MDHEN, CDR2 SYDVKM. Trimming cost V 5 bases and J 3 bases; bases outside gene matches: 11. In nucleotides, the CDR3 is TGTGCCAGCAGTACGCTCGATGAACAGGGGGACTATGGCTACACCTTC. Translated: CASSTLDEQGDYGYTF.

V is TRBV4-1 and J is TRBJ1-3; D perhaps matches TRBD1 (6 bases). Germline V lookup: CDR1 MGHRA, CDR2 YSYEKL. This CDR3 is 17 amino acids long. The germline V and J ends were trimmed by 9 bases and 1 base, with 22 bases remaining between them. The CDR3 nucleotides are TGCGCCAGTACTGCTAGAATACAGGGCTTGTCTGGAAACACCATATATTTT. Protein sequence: CASTARIQGLSGNTIYF.

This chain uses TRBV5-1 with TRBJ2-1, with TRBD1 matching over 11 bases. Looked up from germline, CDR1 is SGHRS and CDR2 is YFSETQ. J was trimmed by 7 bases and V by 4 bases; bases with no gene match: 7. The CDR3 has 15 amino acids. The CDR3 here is CASSPGTGGENEQFF. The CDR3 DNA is TGCGCCAGCAGCCCCGGGACAGGGGGAGAAAATGAGCAGTTCTTC.

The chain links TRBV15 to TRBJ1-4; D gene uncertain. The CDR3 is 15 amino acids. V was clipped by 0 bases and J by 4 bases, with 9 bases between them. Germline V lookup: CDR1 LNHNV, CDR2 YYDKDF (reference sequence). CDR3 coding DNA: TGTGCCACCAGCAGAGAATACAGCAATAATGAAAAACTGTTTTTT. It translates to CATSREYSNNEKLFF.

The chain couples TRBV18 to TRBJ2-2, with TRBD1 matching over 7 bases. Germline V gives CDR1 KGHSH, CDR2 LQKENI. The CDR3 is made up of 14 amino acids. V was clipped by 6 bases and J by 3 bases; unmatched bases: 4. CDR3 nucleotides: TGTGCCAGCTCGCCCGGGACAGACACCGGGGAGCTGTTTTTT. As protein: CASSPGTDTGELFF.

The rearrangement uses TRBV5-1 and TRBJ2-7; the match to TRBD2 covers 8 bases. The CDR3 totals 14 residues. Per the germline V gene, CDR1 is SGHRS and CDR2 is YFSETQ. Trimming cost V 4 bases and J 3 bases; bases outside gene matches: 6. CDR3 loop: CASSPLGRDYEQYF. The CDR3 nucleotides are TGCGCCAGCAGCCCGCTCGGGAGGGACTACGAGCAGTACTTC.

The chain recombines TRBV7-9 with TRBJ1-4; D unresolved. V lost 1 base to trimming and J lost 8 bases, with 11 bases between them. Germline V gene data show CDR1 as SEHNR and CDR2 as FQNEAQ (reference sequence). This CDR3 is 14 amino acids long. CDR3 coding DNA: TGTGCCAGCAGCTTAGGTGCACAGTTCGAAAAACTGTTTTTT. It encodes CASSLGAQFEKLFF.

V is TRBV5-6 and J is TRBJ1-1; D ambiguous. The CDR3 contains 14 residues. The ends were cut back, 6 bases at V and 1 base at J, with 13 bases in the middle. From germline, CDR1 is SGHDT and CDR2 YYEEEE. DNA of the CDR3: TGTGCCAGCAACATACTAGGGCGGAACACTGAAGCTTTCTTT. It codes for CASNILGRNTEAFF.

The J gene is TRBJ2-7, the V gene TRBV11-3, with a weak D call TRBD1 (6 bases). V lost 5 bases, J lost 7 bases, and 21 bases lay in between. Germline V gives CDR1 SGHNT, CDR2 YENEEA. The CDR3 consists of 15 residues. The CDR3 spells CASSPPGDSVREQYF. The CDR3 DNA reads TGTGCCAGCAGCCCTCCAGGGGATTCCGTGAGGGAGCAGTACTTC.

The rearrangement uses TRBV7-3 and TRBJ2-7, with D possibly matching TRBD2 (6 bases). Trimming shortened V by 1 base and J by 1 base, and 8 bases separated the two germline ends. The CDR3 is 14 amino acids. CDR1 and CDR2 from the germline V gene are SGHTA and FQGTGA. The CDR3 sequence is CASSLKAGSYEQYF. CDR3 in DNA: TGTGCCAGCAGCTTAAAGGCGGGGTCCTACGAGCAGTACTTC.

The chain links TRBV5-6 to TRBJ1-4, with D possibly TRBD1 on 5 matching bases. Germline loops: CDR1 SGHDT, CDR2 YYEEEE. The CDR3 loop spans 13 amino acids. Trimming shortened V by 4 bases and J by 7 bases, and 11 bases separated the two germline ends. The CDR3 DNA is TGTGCCAGCAGCCTTCCCGGGGGTGAAAAACTGTTTTTT. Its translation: CASSLPGGEKLFF. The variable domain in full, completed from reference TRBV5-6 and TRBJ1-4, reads DAGVTQSPTHLIKTRGQQVTLRCSPKSGHDTVSWYQQALGQGPQFIFQYYEEEERQRGNFPDRFSGHQFPNYSSELNVNALLLGDSALYLCASSLPGGEKLFFGSGTQLSVL.

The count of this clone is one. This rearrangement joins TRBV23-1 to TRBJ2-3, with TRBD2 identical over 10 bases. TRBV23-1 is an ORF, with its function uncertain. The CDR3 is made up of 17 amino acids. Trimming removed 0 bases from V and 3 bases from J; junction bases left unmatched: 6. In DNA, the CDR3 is TGCGCCAGCAGTCAATCTGCTCAGCGGGAGGGGACAGATACGCAGTATTTT. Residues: CASSQSAQREGTDTQYF.

CDR3 DNA sequence: TGCGCCAGCAGAGAAGGACTAGCGGTCACAGATACGCAGTATTTT. It yields the protein CASREGLAVTDTQYF. The V and J genes are TRBV5-1 and TRBJ2-3; 10 bases are shared with TRBD2. Germline CDR1 and CDR2: SGHRS and YFSETQ. The CDR3 runs to 15 residues. Losses at the gene ends were 5 bases for V and 2 bases for J; bases not matched to a gene: 5.